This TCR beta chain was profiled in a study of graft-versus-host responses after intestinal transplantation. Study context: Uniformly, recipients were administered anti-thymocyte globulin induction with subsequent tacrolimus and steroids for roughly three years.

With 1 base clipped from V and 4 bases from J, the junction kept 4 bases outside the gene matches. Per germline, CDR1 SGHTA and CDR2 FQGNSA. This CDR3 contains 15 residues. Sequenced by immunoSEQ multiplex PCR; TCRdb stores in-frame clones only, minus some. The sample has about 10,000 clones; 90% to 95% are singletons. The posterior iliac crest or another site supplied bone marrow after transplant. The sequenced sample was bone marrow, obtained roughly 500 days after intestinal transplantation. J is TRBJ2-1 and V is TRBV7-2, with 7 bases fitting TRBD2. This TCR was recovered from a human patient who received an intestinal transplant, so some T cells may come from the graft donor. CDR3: CASSLGGSGYNEQFF. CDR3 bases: TGTGCCAGCAGCTTAGGCGGGAGTGGTTACAATGAGCAGTTCTTC.